The present T cell receptor beta chain was sequenced within a study of blood T cell repertoires in COVID-19. At the level of the study: There were acute and convalescent COVID-19 samples, and they came from the United States, Italy and Spain. Sample material is recorded as cDNA or gDNA derived from T cells, B-cell-depleted T cells, or PBMCs.

Authors' data handling: Reference gene primer amplification yielded estimated nucleated cell counts. Clones were sequenced by immunoSEQ multiplex PCR, and TCRdb holds only the in-frame ones, with some missing. V and J calls and clone size come straight from that table; D and trimming were deduced from the DNA. The sample has about 180,000 clones; 84% are singletons. V was clipped by 4 bases and J by 0 bases; unmatched bases: 4. In germline, CDR1 is PRHDT, CDR2 FYEKMQ (reference sequence). This CDR3 has 18 residues. The specimen sequenced was peripheral blood. The TCR originated in a human donor in a cohort sampled during active COVID-19. V usage is TRBV13 and J usage is TRBJ2-6, with 12 nucleotides matching TRBD2. CDR3 in DNA: TGTGCCAGCAGCTCCCGGACTAGCGGGGTCTCTGGGGCCAACGTCCTGACTTTC. It translates to CASSSRTSGVSGANVLTF.